One TCR beta chain is described in this entry. Generated by immunoSEQ multiplex PCR, the TCRdb table keeps only in-frame clones and is missing some. The data show 250,000 or so clones, 86% seen once. These data come from a study of blood T cell repertoires in COVID-19. Study-wide background: Italy, Spain and the United States were the sources of the convalescent and acute COVID-19 samples. PBMCs, B-cell-depleted T cells, or T cells were the source of the cDNA or gDNA that made up the material.

Germline V CDR1 and CDR2: SGHTA, FQGNSA. V lost 5 bases to trimming and J lost 2 bases, with 6 bases between them. This CDR3 spans 12 amino acids. The specimen sequenced was peripheral blood. The receptor was isolated from a woman aged 25-40 years with active or convalescent COVID-19. This chain uses TRBV7-2 with TRBJ2-5; weak D call: TRBD1 (5 bases). In nucleotides, the CDR3 is TGTGCCAGCAGCCGACAGCAAGAGACCCAGTACTTC. This sequence encodes CASSRQQETQYF. Variable domain in full (rest from reference TRBV7-2 and TRBJ2-5): GAGVSQSPSNKVTEKGKDVELRCDPISGHTALYWYRQSLGQGLEFLIYFQGNSAPDKSGLPSDRFSAERTGGSVSTLTIQRTQQEDSAVYLCASSRQQETQYFGPGTRLLVL.